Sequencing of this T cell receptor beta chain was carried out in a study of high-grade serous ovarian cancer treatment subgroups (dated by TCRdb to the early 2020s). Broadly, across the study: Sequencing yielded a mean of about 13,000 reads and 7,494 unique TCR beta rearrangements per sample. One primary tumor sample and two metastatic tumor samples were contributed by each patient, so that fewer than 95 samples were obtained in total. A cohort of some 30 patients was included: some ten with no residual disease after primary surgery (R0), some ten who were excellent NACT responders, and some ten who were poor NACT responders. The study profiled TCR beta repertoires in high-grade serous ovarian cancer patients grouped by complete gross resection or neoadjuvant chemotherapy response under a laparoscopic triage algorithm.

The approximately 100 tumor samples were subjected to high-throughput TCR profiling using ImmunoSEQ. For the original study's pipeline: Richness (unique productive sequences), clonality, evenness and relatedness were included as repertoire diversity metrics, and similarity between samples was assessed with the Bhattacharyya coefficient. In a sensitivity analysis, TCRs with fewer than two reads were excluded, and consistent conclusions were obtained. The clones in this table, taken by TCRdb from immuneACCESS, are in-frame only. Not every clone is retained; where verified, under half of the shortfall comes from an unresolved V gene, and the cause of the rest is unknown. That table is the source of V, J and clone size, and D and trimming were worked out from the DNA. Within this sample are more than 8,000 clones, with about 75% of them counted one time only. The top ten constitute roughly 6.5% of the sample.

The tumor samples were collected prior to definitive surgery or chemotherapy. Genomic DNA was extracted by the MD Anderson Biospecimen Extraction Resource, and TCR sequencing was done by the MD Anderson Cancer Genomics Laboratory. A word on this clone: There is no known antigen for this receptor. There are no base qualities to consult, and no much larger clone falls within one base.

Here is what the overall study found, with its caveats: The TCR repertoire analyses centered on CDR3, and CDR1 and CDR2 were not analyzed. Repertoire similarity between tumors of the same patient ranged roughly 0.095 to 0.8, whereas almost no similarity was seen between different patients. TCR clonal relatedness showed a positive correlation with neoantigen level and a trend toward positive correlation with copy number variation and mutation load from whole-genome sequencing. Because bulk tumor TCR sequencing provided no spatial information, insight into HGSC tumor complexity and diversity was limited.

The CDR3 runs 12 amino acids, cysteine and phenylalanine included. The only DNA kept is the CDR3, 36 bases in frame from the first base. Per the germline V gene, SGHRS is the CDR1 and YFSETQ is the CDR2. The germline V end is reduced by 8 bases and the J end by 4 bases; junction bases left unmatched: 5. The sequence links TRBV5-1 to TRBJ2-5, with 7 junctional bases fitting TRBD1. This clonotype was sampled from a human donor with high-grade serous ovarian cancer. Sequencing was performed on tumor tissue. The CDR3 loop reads CARRQGRETQYF. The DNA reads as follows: TGCGCCAGGAGACAGGGAAGAGAGACCCAGTACTTC.